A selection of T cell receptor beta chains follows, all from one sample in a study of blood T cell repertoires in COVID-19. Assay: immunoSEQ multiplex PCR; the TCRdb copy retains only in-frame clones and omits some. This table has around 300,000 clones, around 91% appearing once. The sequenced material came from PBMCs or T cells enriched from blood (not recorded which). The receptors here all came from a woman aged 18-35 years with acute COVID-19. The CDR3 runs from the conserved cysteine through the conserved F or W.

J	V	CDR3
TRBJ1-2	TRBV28	CASTKTTGFGYTF
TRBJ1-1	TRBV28	CASSLLNTEAFF
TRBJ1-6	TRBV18	CASSPFDSYNSPLHF
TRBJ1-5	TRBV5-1	CASSVGTGGNQPQHF
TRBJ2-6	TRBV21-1	CASSYQDSRSGANVLTF
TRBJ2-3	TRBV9	CASSVMVAGTDTQYF
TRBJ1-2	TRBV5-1	CASMITTGMNYGYTF
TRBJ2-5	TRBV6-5	CASSYPRETQYF
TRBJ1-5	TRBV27	CASSARGRSNQPQHF
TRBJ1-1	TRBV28	CASRLQREAFF
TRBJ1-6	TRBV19	CASKSSSSYNSPLHF
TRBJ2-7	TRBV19	CASSDGGGGRATITYEQYF
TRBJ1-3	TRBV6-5	CASRRDRSSGNTIYF
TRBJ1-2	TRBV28	CASRDRQGRNYGYTF
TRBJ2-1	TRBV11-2	CASSSPGLAGNEQFF
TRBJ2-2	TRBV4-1	CASSQGKGLNTGELFF
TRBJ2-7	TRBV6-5	CASSRENRAYYEQYF
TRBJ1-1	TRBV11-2	CASSSVRDRGRYTEAFF
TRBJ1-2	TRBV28	CASSLWDRDYGYTF
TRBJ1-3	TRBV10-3	CATGQSNGNTIYF
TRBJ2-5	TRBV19	CASSIEPGQAQETQYF
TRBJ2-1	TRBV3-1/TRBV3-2	CASSRTTSGSNNEQFF
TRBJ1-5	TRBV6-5	CASSNRQNQPQHF
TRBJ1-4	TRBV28	CASSRDEKLFF
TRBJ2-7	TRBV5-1	CASSPLWTVRTSGSVSYEQYF
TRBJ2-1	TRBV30	CAWKNYDNEQFF
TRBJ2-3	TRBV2	CARLAGDPYEADTQYF
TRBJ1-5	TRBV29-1	CSVAHGLNQPQHF
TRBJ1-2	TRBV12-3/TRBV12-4	CASSPGLGYTF
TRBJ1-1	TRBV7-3	CASSSNPAGSGAEAFF
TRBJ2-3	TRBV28	CASTTGQGFADTQYF
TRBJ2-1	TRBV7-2	CASSPTGGLADYNEQFF
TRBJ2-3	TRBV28	CASSLVGAYHTDTQYF
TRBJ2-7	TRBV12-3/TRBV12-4	CASSWGGLEQYF
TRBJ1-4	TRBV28	CASRTTGGAFTNEKLFF
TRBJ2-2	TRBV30	CAWMDRGLVTGELFF
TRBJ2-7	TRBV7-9	CASSPRTGPFSYEQYF
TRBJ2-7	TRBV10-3	CAISETRDSYEQYF
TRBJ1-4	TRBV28	CASLQAGAGNEKLFF
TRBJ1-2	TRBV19	CASSIRPSMESYTF
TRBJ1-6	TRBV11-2	CASSLGAGASPLHF
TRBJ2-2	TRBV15	CATSRKNRGTGELFF
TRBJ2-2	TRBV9	CASSVGFGGLGELFF
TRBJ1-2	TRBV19	CASSPDSPNYGYTF
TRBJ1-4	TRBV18	CASSPRNRDEKLFF
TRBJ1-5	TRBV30	CALGGPDQPQHF
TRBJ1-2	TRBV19	CASNRGDYGYTF
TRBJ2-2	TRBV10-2	CASSEQGMSTGELFF
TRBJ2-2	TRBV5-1	CASSWYGQNTGELFF
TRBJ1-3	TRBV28	CASSLKQGGNTIYF
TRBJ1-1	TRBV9	CASSVGMERAFF